This T cell receptor beta chain was captured by sequencing in a study of beta chain features in type 1 diabetes. Notes on the study in general: For cells with high TCR expression, cDNA sequencing could yield over-representation. Patients and controls would share equally any PCR tilt toward shorter templates.

Of note for this clone: The antigen is unknown.

Isolated RNA was reverse transcribed in full, so expressed TCRB transcripts were sequenced. TCRdb keeps only in-frame clones here, not all; method: immunoSEQ multiplex PCR. The table has roughly 170,000 clones, approximately 13% seen once; the top ten hold about 0.59%. Via the markers CD45RO/CCR7/CD25/CD127/CD95/CD27, stem cell-like memory, regulatory, central memory and naive CD4+ cells were sorted. V lost 4 bases and J lost 4; bases outside the gene matches: 6. Per the germline V gene, CDR1 is LNHNV and CDR2 is YYDKDF (reference sequence). The CDR3 spans 15 residues. The V and J genes are TRBV15 and TRBJ1-5; TRBD1 matches 8 bases. This sequence originates from a woman between 18 and 29 years old in good health. What was sequenced was central memory CD4+ T cells from blood. CDR3 in DNA: TGTGCCACCAGCAACCGACAGGGGCCGAATCAGCCCCAGCATTTT. Residues: CATSNRQGPNQPQHF.